This T cell receptor (beta chain) appears in the sequencing data of a study of T-cell reconstitution after alpha-beta-depleted transplantation in children. The authors prepared the TCRbeta library with unique molecular identifiers. TCRdb itself ran the PCR reads through MiXCR, one entry per CDR3 protein. The sample carries about 580,000 distinct CDR3 sequences, roughly 24% recorded once. The V gene's germline CDR1 is SGHKS and CDR2 YYEKEE (reference sequence). V was clipped by 4 bases and J by 5 bases, with 18 bases between them. The CDR3 contains 15 residues. This clonotype was counted ten times or more.

The chain uses TRBV5-5 and TRBJ1-1; D is perhaps TRBD1 (5 bases). The source was PBMCs, mostly from graft donor cells, collected 360 days after TCRalphabeta/CD19-depleted stem cell transplant. The sequence was collected from a boy in the first two years of life who had a stem cell transplant for acute myeloid leukemia, so the T cells may come from the graft donor. The CDR3: CASSPGRAGVTEAFF. Here the CDR3 DNA reads TGTGCCAGCAGCCCCGGCAGGGCGGGGGTGACTGAAGCTTTCTTT.